Listed below are T cell receptor beta chains from one sample, sequenced in a study of blood T cells in healthy people across ages. Each CDR3 protein is one row after TCRdb ran MiXCR on the 5' RACE reads. Here the sample spans 1.8 million or so distinct CDR3 sequences, about two fifths being singletons. Source material: blood. The receptors shown here come from a human donor in good health. Both conserved end residues are part of each CDR3. The order of the fields is CDR3 DNA, CDR3 protein, clone size, CDR3 length, V gene, D gene, J gene. A D gene is named only where the DNA matches it firmly. Size is omitted from some rows. Given values are once, few, many or a class for expanded clones.

TGTGCCGTAGGGACCGGCACAGGGTTGGATGGCTACACCTTC,CAVGTGTGLDGYTF,NA,14,TRBV10-3,NA,TRBJ1-2
TGTGCCAGCAGCACCAACTACCATAGAGGTACGGATACGCAGTATTTT,CASSTNYHRGTDTQYF,NA,16,TRBV9,NA,TRBJ2-3
TGCGCCAGCAGTCGGGAACTAAACGAAGCTTTCTTT,CASSRELNEAFF,NA,12,TRBV5-1,NA,TRBJ1-1
TGTGCCACCAGTGATTTGCCCTTTGGGGGGGCTAGAAACAATGAGCAGTTCTTC,CATSDLPFGGARNNEQFF,NA,18,TRBV24-1,NA,TRBJ2-1
TGCAGCGTTGAAAGAGAGGGCAAGAGCTCCTACGAGCAGTACTTC,CSVEREGKSSYEQYF,NA,15,TRBV29-1,NA,TRBJ2-7
TGTGCCAGCAGCGTAGGAGACAACTCCTACGAGCAGTACTTC,CASSVGDNSYEQYF,few,14,TRBV9,NA,TRBJ2-7
TGTGCCAGCAGCCCCCGGGCAGGGGGCTTGAGGAACTATGGCTACACCTTC,CASSPRAGGLRNYGYTF,NA,17,TRBV7-2,TRBD1,TRBJ1-2
TGTGCCAGCAGTTTTTTAACCGCCCTGGGGAAGACCCAGTACTTC,CASSFLTALGKTQYF,few,15,TRBV12-3/TRBV12-4,NA,TRBJ2-5
TGTGCCAGCAGTTACTCCCCGGGGTCTTGGGATGAAAAACTGTTTTTT,CASSYSPGSWDEKLFF,NA,16,TRBV6-5,NA,TRBJ1-4
TGTGCCAGCAGCCAAGATCGTGAAGGGACGGGGGAGACCCAGTACTTC,CASSQDREGTGETQYF,NA,16,TRBV14,NA,TRBJ2-5
TGTGCCAGCAGTTTGAGGATGCTTTCTGAAGAGACCCAGTACTTC,CASSLRMLSEETQYF,NA,15,TRBV27,NA,TRBJ2-5
TGCGCCAGCAGCCAGAATTTTCGACAGATCAACTATGGCTACACCTTC,CASSQNFRQINYGYTF,once,16,TRBV4-3,NA,TRBJ1-2
TGTGCCACCAGTGTCCCACGTGAAGCTTTCTTT,CATSVPREAFF,NA,11,TRBV24-1,NA,TRBJ1-1
TGCAGTGCTGGCCGGGCTACCCCCTACGAGCAGTACTTC,CSAGRATPYEQYF,NA,13,TRBV20-1,NA,TRBJ2-7
TGTGCCAGCAGCTTAGCTAGTAGCGATGAGCAGTTCTTC,CASSLASSDEQFF,few,13,TRBV13,NA,TRBJ2-1
TGTGCCAGCAGTTTCGGGGGGGCAGGGATCTATGGCTACACCTTC,CASSFGGAGIYGYTF,NA,15,TRBV28,NA,TRBJ1-2
TGCGCCAGCAGCCAAGATCGCAATCTACGCTATGGCTACACCTTC,CASSQDRNLRYGYTF,few,15,TRBV4-3,NA,TRBJ1-2
TGCAGTGCCCCCTCCCGGACAGGGAACGAGCAGTACTTC,CSAPSRTGNEQYF,NA,13,TRBV20-1,TRBD1,TRBJ2-7
TGTGCCAGCAAGCGGGACAGGGTCACCGGGGGGCTGTTTTTT,CASKRDRVTGGLFF,NA,14,TRBV12-3/TRBV12-4,TRBD1,TRBJ2-2
TGTGCCAGCAGCCCCCACTCAGGGAACGCTGAAGCTTTCTTT,CASSPHSGNAEAFF,NA,14,TRBV7-2,NA,TRBJ1-1
TGCGCCAGCAGCCAGACAGGGGGCGCAAGTTTAGGTGGCTACACCTTC,CASSQTGGASLGGYTF,NA,16,TRBV5-1,TRBD1,TRBJ1-2
TGTGCCAGCACCTCCCGACGGGCAGGGGGGGACAATGAGCAGTACTTC,CASTSRRAGGDNEQYF,NA,16,TRBV5-8,NA,TRBJ2-7
TGCGCCAGCAGCTTGGAGACTCCATCTTTGGGCTACACCTTC,CASSLETPSLGYTF,few,14,TRBV5-1,NA,TRBJ1-2
TGCGCCAGCAGCTTGGACACGCCGAGGGTCAATGAGCAGTTCTTC,CASSLDTPRVNEQFF,few,15,TRBV5-1,NA,TRBJ2-1
TGTGCCAGCAGTTACAGGGGTGGGGATTCACCCCTCCACTTT,CASSYRGGDSPLHF,few,14,TRBV6-2/TRBV6-3,NA,TRBJ1-6
TGTGCCAGCGGACAGGTCCTGGGTGGCTACACCTTC,CASGQVLGGYTF,few,12,TRBV6-6,TRBD1,TRBJ1-2
TGTGCCAGCAGCTCCACCCCGGGGACAGGGGATACGCAGTATTTT,CASSSTPGTGDTQYF,few,15,TRBV7-2,TRBD1,TRBJ2-3
TGTGCCAGCAGCCCCCGGGGGGGCCAGTTCTTC,CASSPRGGQFF,NA,11,TRBV6-2/TRBV6-3,TRBD2,TRBJ2-1
TGTGCCAGCAGTTTAGCGAGTGAGGGATTCGGGGAGCTGTTTTTT,CASSLASEGFGELFF,NA,15,TRBV27,NA,TRBJ2-2
TGTGCCACCAGTGATGGCCAGCGGGGGGGTTCGGATACGCAGTATTTT,CATSDGQRGGSDTQYF,NA,16,TRBV24-1,TRBD2,TRBJ2-3
TGTGCCAGCATGACAGGGGGCGGACAGCCCCAGCATTTT,CASMTGGGQPQHF,NA,13,TRBV2,TRBD1,TRBJ1-5
TGCGCCAGCAGCCAAGGGGACAGGGCCGCCGGGGAGCTGTTTTTT,CASSQGDRAAGELFF,NA,15,TRBV4-3,TRBD1,TRBJ2-2
TGTGCCAGCAGCGGGGCGGGACAGGCAAACATTCAGTACTTC,CASSGAGQANIQYF,few,14,TRBV9,TRBD1,TRBJ2-4
TGTGCCAGCTGGGACAACTCCTACGATGAGCAGTTCTTC,CASWDNSYDEQFF,few,13,TRBV2,NA,TRBJ2-1
TGCGCCAGCAGCCAAGGTAGTGAGCGAGATGAGCAGTTCTTC,CASSQGSERDEQFF,NA,14,TRBV4-1,NA,TRBJ2-1
TGCAGCGTTGATAGTAAACGACCCGGACAGGGGCCGGATTCACCCCTCCACTTT,CSVDSKRPGQGPDSPLHF,NA,18,TRBV29-1,TRBD1,TRBJ1-6
TGCGCCAGCAGCTCGGGGCTGGGGGCCTCCTACGAGCAGTACTTC,CASSSGLGASYEQYF,NA,15,TRBV5-1,NA,TRBJ2-7
TGTGCCAGCAGTCCTAGCCGGGACAGGGTAGGGGAAAAACTGTTTTTT,CASSPSRDRVGEKLFF,many,16,TRBV27,TRBD1,TRBJ1-4
TGCAGTGCCCGGGTTAGGAACTACGAGCAGTACTTC,CSARVRNYEQYF,few,12,TRBV20-1,NA,TRBJ2-7
TGCAGCGTTTGGGAGGGGCCCTCTAATTCACCCCTCCACTTT,CSVWEGPSNSPLHF,NA,14,TRBV29-1,NA,TRBJ1-6
TGTGTCAGCAGCCAAGATCAGTACACTGAAGCTTTCTTT,CVSSQDQYTEAFF,NA,13,TRBV11-2,NA,TRBJ1-1
TGTGCCTGGAGTGTACAGTCCACAGATACGCAGTATTTT,CAWSVQSTDTQYF,NA,13,TRBV30,NA,TRBJ2-3
TGCGCCAGCAGCTTGGAGTACGGGGATCAGCCCCAGCATTTT,CASSLEYGDQPQHF,few,14,TRBV5-1,NA,TRBJ1-5
TGTGCCAGCAGCCATTCGGTAATGATGAACACTGAAGCTTTCTTT,CASSHSVMMNTEAFF,few,15,TRBV4-2,NA,TRBJ1-1
TGCGCCAGCAGCTTGGGCAGGGTAGATAATTCACCCCTCCACTTT,CASSLGRVDNSPLHF,NA,15,TRBV5-1,NA,TRBJ1-6
TGTGCCAGCAGTGACGACAGGGGGCAGGATCGGAATCAGCCCCAGCATTTT,CASSDDRGQDRNQPQHF,NA,17,TRBV6-1,TRBD1,TRBJ1-5
TGTGCCACCAGCCCGACGGAATCCTACGAGCAGTACTTC,CATSPTESYEQYF,few,13,TRBV15,NA,TRBJ2-7
TGCAGCGTTGCTGTGGGTATCTCCTACGAGCAGTACTTC,CSVAVGISYEQYF,few,13,TRBV29-1,NA,TRBJ2-7
TGTGCCATCAGTGAGTCGGTAATGGCTAGCTCCTACAATGAGCAGTTCTTC,CAISESVMASSYNEQFF,few,17,TRBV10-3,NA,TRBJ2-1
TGTGCCACCAGGGAATCAGGGGCAACTAACTATGGCTACACCTTC,CATRESGATNYGYTF,few,15,TRBV24-1,NA,TRBJ1-2
TGTGCCAGCAGCTTTATTGGTGATGGCCCTGAAGATACGCAGTATTTT,CASSFIGDGPEDTQYF,NA,16,TRBV5-6,NA,TRBJ2-3
TGTGCCAGCAGCCGCCAACGCCGTTACGAGCAGTACTTC,CASSRQRRYEQYF,NA,13,TRBV14,NA,TRBJ2-7
TGTGCCAGCAGCTTAGTGTCTTCCGGGGCAGGGGGCGCAAAGTACTTC,CASSLVSSGAGGAKYF,NA,16,TRBV7-2,TRBD1,TRBJ2-7
TGCAGTGCTAGAGACTCCGACAGGCAGAACACTGAAGCTTTCTTT,CSARDSDRQNTEAFF,NA,15,TRBV20-1,NA,TRBJ1-1
TGTGCCAGCAGCTTAGGCTATGACATTTCCTACGAGCAGTACTTC,CASSLGYDISYEQYF,NA,15,TRBV7-2,NA,TRBJ2-7